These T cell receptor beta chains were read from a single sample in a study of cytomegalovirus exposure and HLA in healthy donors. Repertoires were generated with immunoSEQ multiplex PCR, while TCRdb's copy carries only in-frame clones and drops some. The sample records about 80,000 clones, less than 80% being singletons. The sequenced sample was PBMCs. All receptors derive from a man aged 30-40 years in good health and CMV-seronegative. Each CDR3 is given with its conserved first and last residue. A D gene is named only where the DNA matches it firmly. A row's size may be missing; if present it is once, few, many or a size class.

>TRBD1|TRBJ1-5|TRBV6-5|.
TGTGCCAGCAGTCCCCGGGACAGACTCAATCAGCCCCAGCATTTT
CASSPRDRLNQPQHF
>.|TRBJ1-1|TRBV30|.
TGTGCCTGGAGACATGGCGAAGCTTTCTTT
CAWRHGEAFF
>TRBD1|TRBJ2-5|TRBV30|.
TGTGCCTGGAGTCCCACCGGGACAGGGGACCTCCAAGGGGCCCAGTACTTC
CAWSPTGTGDLQGAQYF
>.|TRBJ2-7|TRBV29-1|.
TGCAGCGTTGAAGGGTCCACGGAGACTTCTTACTACGAGCAGTACTTC
CSVEGSTETSYYEQYF
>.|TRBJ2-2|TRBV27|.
TGTGCCAGTAGGGGACTGAACACCGGGGAGCTGTTTTTT
CASRGLNTGELFF
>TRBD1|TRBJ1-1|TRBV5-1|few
TGCGCCAGCAGCTTGTGGGACAGGCGAGACACTGAAGCTTTCTTT
CASSLWDRRDTEAFF
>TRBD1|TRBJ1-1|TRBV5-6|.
TGTGCCAGCAGCTTATTCCGGGACAGCCATTTCGCTGAAGCTTTCTTT
CASSLFRDSHFAEAFF
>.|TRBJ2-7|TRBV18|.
TGTGCCAGCCGGGGGAGCTCCTACGAGCAGTACTTC
CASRGSSYEQYF
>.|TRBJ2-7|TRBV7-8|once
TGTGCCACCCGACAAGAAGGATACGAGCAGTACTTC
CATRQEGYEQYF
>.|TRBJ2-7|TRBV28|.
TGTGCCAGCAGCCCACCCGTGGTCCCCGCGACAGAGCAGTACTTC
CASSPPVVPATEQYF
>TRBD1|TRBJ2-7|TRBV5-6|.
TGTGCCAGCAGCATAGGGACAGGGAGAGTACGGGAGCAGTACTTC
CASSIGTGRVREQYF
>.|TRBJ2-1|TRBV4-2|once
TGTGCCAGCAGCCAAGCCCCTCGGGTAGATGTTGGAGTCAGATACAATGAGCAGTTCTTC
CASSQAPRVDVGVRYNEQFF
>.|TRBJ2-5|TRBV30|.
TGTGCCTGGAGCCGGGACTGGAGGGAGACCCAGTACTTC
CAWSRDWRETQYF
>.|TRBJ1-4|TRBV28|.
TGTGCCAGCGGGGCCTGGGATGAAAAACTGTTTTTT
CASGAWDEKLFF
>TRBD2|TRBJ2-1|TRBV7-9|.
TGTGTCAGCAGCTTAGCGGTACTAGCGGCCCCCCTAGACAATGAGCAGTTCTTC
CVSSLAVLAAPLDNEQFF
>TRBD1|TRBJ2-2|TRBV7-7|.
TGTCCTAGCAGCTTGGGGACAGGGGGATCCGGGGAGCTGTTTTTT
CPSSLGTGGSGELFF
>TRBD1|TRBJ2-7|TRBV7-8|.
TGTGCCAGCAGTGACAGGGGGAAGTACGAGCAGTACTTC
CASSDRGKYEQYF
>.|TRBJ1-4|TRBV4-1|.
TGCGCCAGCAGCTCTATACAGGGCGATGAAAAACTGTTTTTT
CASSSIQGDEKLFF
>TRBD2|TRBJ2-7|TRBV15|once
TGTGCCACCAGCAGAGCGACTAGCGGGTACGAGCAGTACTTC
CATSRATSGYEQYF
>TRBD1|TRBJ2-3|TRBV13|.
TGTGCCAGCAGCCCGAAACACCGGGACAGCGTTCACACAGATACGCAGTATTTT
CASSPKHRDSVHTDTQYF
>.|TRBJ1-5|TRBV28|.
TGTGCCAGCACTAAAGGGGGAATTAGCAATCAGCCCCAGCATTTT
CASTKGGISNQPQHF
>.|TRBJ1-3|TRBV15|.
TGTGCCACCAGCAGAGACATACCAGACTCTGGAAACACCATATATTTT
CATSRDIPDSGNTIYF
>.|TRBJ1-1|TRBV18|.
TGTGCCAGCTCACCAACAGGGATGAACACTGAAGCTTTCTTT
CASSPTGMNTEAFF
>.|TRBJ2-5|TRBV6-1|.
TGTGCCAGCAGTTCCTGGGCCAAAGAGACCCAGTACTTC
CASSSWAKETQYF
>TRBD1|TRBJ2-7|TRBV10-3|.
TGTGCCATCAGGACCTGGACAGGCGGGCAGTACTTC
CAIRTWTGGQYF
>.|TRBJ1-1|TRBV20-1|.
TGCAGTGCTAGGCGGGACCGCGAAGCTTTCTTT
CSARRDREAFF
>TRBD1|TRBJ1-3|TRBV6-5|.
TGTGCCAGCAGAGGGGACAGGAGCTCTGGAAACACCATATATTTT
CASRGDRSSGNTIYF
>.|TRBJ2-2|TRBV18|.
TGTGCCAGCTCACCAGCTAGGACAGACCCCACCGGGGAGCTGTTTTTT
CASSPARTDPTGELFF
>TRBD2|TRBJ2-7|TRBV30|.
TGTGCCTCGACCTTTTCCGGGACTAGCGGGAGGGCCAATTACGAGCAGTACTTC
CASTFSGTSGRANYEQYF
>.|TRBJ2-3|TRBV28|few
TGTGCCACCCGCGGCAACACAGATACGCAGTATTTT
CATRGNTDTQYF
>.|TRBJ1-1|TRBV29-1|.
TGCAGCGTTCCAGGGGCGAGCACTGAAGCTTTCTTT
CSVPGASTEAFF
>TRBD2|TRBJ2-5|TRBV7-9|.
TGTTCCAGCAGCTTGGGCGGGGGGCAGCAGGAGGCCCAGTACTTC
CSSSLGGGQQEAQYF
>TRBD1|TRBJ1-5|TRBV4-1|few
TGCGCCAGCAGCCAAGTTAAGCAGGGGGATGAGCCCCAGCATTTT
CASSQVKQGDEPQHF
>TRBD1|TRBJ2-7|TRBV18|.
TGTGCCAGCTCACCTACGACAGGACAGGGGGCGAACGAGCAGTACTTC
CASSPTTGQGANEQYF
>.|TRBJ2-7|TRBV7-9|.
TGTGCCAGCAGCTCCATCTCGACAGCGTCGGACTACGAGCAGTACTTC
CASSSISTASDYEQYF
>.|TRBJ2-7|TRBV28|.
TGTGCCAGCAGTCCCTTTCCTCTGTACGAGCAGTACTTC
CASSPFPLYEQYF
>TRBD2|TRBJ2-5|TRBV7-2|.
TGTGCCAGCAGCTCGGGACTAAAAGAGACCCAGTACTTC
CASSSGLKETQYF
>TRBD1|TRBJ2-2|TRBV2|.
TGTGCCAGCAGTGAGCAGGAGGACAGGGTTTGGGACACCGGGGAGCTGTTTTTT
CASSEQEDRVWDTGELFF
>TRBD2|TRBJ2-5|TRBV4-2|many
TGTGCCAGCAGCCCACAGGGACTAGCGTACCAAGAGACCCAGTACTTC
CASSPQGLAYQETQYF
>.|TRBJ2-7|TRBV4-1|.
TGCGCCAGCAGCCAAGATCTTCGCAGAACCTACGAGCAGTACTTC
CASSQDLRRTYEQYF
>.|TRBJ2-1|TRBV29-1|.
TGCAGCGCGGGAGTCACTGGCAATGAGCAGTTCTTC
CSAGVTGNEQFF
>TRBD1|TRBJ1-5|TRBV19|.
TGTGCCAGTAGTAGCGGGGACAGGGGCAATCAGCCCCAGCATTTT
CASSSGDRGNQPQHF
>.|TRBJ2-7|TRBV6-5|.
TGTGCCAGCAGGGGGGCCCTAAGCTCCTACGAGCAGTACTTC
CASRGALSSYEQYF
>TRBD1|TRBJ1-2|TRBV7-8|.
TGTGCCAGCAGCCTGAGGGACAGTCAGTATGGCTACACCTTC
CASSLRDSQYGYTF
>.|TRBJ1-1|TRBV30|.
TGTGCCTGGAGCGAGGACTACCTGTTGAACACTGAAGCTTTCTTT
CAWSEDYLLNTEAFF
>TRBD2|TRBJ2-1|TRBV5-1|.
TGCGCCAGCAGCTTGGGGACTAGCGCCTACAATGAGCAGTTCTTC
CASSLGTSAYNEQFF
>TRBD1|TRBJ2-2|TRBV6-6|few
TGTGCCAGCAGTTACTCTAGGGACAGGGGTCCCGGGGAGCTGTTTTTT
CASSYSRDRGPGELFF
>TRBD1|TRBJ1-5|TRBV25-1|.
TGTGCCAGCAGCCTCACAGGGGGTAATCAGCCCCAGCATTTT
CASSLTGGNQPQHF
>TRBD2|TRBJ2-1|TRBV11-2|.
TGTGCCAGCAGCTTAGGGACTAGCGGGTTGAATGAGCAGTTCTTC
CASSLGTSGLNEQFF
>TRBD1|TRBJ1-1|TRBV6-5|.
TGTGCCAGCAGCCTACGAGGGGACAGCACTGAAGCTTTCTTT
CASSLRGDSTEAFF
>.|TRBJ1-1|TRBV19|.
TGTGCCAGTAGTCGGCCAGGGGCGATGAACACTGAAGCTTTCTTT
CASSRPGAMNTEAFF